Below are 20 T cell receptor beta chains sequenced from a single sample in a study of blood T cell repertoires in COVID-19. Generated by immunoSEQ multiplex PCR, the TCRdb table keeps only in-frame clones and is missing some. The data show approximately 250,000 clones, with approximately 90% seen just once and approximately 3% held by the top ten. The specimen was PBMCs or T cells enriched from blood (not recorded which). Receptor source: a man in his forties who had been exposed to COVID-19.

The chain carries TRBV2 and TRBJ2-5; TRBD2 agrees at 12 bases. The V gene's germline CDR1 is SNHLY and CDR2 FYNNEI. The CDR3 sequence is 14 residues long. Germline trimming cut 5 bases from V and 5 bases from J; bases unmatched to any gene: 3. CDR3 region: CASSLAGGGETQYF. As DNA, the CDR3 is TGTGCCAGCAGTCTAGCGGGAGGGGGGGAGACCCAGTACTTC.

CDR3 bases: TGTGCCAGCAGCTCTGTTGACAGGGGTGGGAACACTGAAGCTTTCTTT. As protein: CASSSVDRGGNTEAFF. The chain has TRBV5-4 and TRBJ1-1; 8 bases line up with TRBD1. The germline CDR1 and CDR2 sequences are SGHNT and YYREEE (reference sequence). The CDR3 is 16 residues long. V trimming: 3 bases; J trimming: 1 base; junction bases outside the gene matches: 8.

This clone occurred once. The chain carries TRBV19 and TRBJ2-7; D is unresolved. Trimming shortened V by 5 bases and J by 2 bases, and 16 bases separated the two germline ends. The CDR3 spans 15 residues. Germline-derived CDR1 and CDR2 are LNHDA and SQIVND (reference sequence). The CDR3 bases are TGTGCCAGTAGTCTCAACCTCGGGTTCCCCTACGAGCAGTACTTC. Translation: CASSLNLGFPYEQYF.

The CDR3 DNA sequence: TGTGCCAGCAGCCAAGTAGGGGATCAGGGGGTAGGCACAGATACGCAGTATTTT. It translates to CASSQVGDQGVGTDTQYF. The genes are TRBV3-1 (or the pseudogene TRBV3-2) and TRBJ2-3; the match to TRBD1 covers 7 bases. V dropped 1 base and J dropped 1; count of bases not matched to a gene: 11. The CDR3 loop spans 18 amino acids. The germline CDR1 and CDR2 sequences are LGHDT and YNNKEL (reference sequence).

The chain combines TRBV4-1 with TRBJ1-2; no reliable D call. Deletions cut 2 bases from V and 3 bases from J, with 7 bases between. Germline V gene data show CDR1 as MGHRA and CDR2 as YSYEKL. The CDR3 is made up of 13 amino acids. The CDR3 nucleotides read TGCGCCAGCAGCCAAAACAGTGACTATGGCTACACCTTC. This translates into CASSQNSDYGYTF.

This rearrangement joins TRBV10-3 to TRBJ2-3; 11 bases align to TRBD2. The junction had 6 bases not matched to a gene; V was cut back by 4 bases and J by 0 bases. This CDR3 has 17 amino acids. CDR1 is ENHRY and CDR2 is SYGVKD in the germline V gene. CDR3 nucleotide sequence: TGTGCCATCAGTGGAACTAGCGGGAGTGCTAGCACAGATACGCAGTATTTT. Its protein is CAISGTSGSASTDTQYF.

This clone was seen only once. The CDR3 DNA sequence: TGCGCCAGCAGCCAGACAGGGAATCAGCCCCAGCATTTT. This translates into CASSQTGNQPQHF. The genes are TRBV4-1 and TRBJ1-5; TRBD1 matches 7 bases. The CDR3 sequence is 13 residues long. V shed 3 bases and J 4 bases; nucleotides not matched to a gene: 0. Per the germline V gene, CDR1 is MGHRA and CDR2 is YSYEKL.

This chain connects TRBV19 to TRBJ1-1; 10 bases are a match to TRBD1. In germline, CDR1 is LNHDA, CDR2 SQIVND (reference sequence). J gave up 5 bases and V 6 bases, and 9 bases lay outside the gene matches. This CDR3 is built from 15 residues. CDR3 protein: CASRSRTGGGTEAFF. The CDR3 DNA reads TGTGCCAGTAGATCTCGGACAGGGGGTGGTACTGAAGCTTTCTTT.

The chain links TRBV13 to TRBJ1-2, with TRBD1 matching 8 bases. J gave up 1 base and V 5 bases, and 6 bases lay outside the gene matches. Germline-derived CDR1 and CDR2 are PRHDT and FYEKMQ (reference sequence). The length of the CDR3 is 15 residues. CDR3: CASSHRTGLNYGYTF. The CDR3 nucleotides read TGTGCCAGCAGCCACCGGACAGGGCTTAACTATGGCTACACCTTC.

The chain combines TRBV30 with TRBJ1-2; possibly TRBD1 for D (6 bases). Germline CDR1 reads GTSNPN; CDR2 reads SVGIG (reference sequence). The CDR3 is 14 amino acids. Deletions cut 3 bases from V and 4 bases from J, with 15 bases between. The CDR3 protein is CAWRITGGSYGYTF. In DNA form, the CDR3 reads TGTGCCTGGAGAATCACGGGGGGCAGCTATGGCTACACCTTC.

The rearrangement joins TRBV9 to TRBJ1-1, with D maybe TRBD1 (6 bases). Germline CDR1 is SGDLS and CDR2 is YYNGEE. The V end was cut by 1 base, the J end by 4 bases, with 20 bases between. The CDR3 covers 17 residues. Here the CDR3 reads CASSVRGHSDGSTEAFF. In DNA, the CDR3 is TGTGCCAGCAGCGTAAGGGGACATTCGGACGGTAGCACTGAAGCTTTCTTT.

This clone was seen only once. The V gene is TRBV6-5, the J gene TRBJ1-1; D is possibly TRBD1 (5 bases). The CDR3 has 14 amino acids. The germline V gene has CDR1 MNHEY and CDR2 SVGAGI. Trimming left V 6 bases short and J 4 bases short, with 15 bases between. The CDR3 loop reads CASRTDSMITEAFF. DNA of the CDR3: TGTGCCAGCAGGACCGACAGTATGATCACTGAAGCTTTCTTT.

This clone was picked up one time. Here the CDR3 DNA reads TGTGCCAGCAGCAGAGGGGGGGAGGCAGTATATACAGATACGCAGTATTTT. Translation: CASSRGGEAVYTDTQYF. This chain connects TRBV7-2 to TRBJ2-3; D may be TRBD2 (7 bases). Germline lookup yields CDR1 SGHTA and CDR2 FQGNSA. The CDR3 extends over 17 amino acids. Trimming stripped 5 bases from V and 3 bases from J, with 21 bases between.

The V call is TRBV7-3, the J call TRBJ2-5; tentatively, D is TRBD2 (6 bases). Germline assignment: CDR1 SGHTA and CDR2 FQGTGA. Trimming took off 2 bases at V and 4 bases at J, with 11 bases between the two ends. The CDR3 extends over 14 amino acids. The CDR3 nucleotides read TGTGCCAGCAGCTTACACGGGAGTGGAGAGACCCAGTACTTC. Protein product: CASSLHGSGETQYF.

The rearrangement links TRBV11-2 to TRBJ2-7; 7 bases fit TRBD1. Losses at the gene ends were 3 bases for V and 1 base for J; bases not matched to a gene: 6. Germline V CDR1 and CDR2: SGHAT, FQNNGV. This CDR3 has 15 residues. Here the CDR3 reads CASSFLQGSSYEQYF. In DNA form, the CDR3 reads TGTGCCAGCAGCTTTTTACAGGGGTCGTCCTACGAGCAGTACTTC.

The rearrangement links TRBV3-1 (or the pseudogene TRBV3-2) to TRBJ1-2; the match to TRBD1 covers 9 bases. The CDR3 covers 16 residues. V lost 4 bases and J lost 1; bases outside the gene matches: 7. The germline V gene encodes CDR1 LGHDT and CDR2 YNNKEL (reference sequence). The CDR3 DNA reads TGTGCCAGCAGCCGGGGGACAGGGAGATATAACTATGGCTACACCTTC. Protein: CASSRGTGRYNYGYTF.

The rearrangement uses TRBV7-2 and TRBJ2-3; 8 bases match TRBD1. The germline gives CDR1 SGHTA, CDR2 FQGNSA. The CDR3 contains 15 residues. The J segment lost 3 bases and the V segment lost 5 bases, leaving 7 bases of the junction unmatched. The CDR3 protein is CASSPQDRVTDTQYF. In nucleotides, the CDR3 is TGTGCCAGCAGCCCACAGGACAGGGTAACAGATACGCAGTATTTT.

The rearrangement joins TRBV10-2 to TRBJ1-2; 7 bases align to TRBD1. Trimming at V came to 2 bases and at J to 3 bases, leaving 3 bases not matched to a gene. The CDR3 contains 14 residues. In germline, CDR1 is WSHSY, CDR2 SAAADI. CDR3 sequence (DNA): TGCGCCAGCAGTGAGGACAGGGCTTACTATGGCTACACCTTC. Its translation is CASSEDRAYYGYTF.

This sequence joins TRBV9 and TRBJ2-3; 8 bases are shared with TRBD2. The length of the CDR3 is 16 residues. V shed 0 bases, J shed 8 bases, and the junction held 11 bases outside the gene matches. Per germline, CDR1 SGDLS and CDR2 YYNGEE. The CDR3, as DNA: TGTGCCAGCAGCGTAGAAGAAGCGGGAGCGCTGGGTACGCAGTATTTT. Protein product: CASSVEEAGALGTQYF.

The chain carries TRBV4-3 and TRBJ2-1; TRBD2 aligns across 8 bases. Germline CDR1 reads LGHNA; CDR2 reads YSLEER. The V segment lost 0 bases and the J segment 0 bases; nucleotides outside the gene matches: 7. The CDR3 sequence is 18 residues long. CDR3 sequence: CASSQDSASGYSYNEQFF. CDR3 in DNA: TGCGCCAGCAGCCAAGACTCGGCTAGCGGGTACTCCTACAATGAGCAGTTCTTC.